The present T cell receptor (beta chain) was sequenced within a study of immune cell composition in non-small cell lung cancer (dated by TCRdb to about 2017). The study in broad terms: Histologic subtype, mainly lung adenocarcinoma or squamous cell carcinoma, was assigned on the basis of H&E together with p63, CK5, Napsin A and TTF-1 immunohistochemistry. A handful of tumour specimens with TCR-beta data were of rare histological subtypes and were excluded from the subtype comparisons. TCR-beta sequencing from Adaptive Biotechnologies was done on approximately 36 paired sets of NSCLC tumour and non-adjacent lung specimens and on approximately 28 tumour-only specimens. For supplementary cohort #1, made up of around ten lung adenocarcinoma cases, paired tumour/lung TCR-beta sequencing was done and TIL populations were generated so that tumour reactivity could be assessed.

A two-step multiplex PCR amplified TCR-beta CDR3 regions from genomic DNA, and the second step of the PCR added Illumina-compatible adaptors. TCR-beta immunosequencing was carried out on an Illumina platform through the commercial immunoSEQ service. As for how the authors treated the data: Repertoires were summarised as Top 10 Clones, the percentage of T-cell templates from the ten most frequent sequences, and productive clonality. Values for productive clonality spanned 0 to 1, where a value of 1 indicated a monoclonal population. Tumour-associated clones were defined as sequences comprising at least 0.1% of tumour T-cell templates but absent from matched non-adjacent lung, identified via log10 scatter plots. Student's t-tests were used for two-group comparisons, ANOVA for comparisons across stages, and linear regression for relationships, with analyses done in GraphPad Prism7 and R. Not all clones reach the TCRdb copy of this immuneACCESS table, which keeps in-frame sequences only. Checked studies attribute under half of the gap to unresolved V genes and leave the rest unexplained. Clonal size and the V and J genes are those of that table, whereas D and trimming came from the DNA. The sample table records 14,000 to 15,000 clones; 55% to 70% of these occur just once. Around 6.8% of the sample rests with the top ten.

Trimmed from V: 3 bases; trimmed from J: 3 bases; junction bases lacking a gene match: 9. From a lookup of the germline V gene, CDR1 and CDR2 are SGDLS and YYNGEE. The CDR3 has 17 amino acids, counting the end cysteine and phenylalanine. CDR3 DNA only is kept here, 51 bases in frame from base 1. From frozen aliquots of unsorted single-cell suspensions, genomic DNA was isolated using the QIAamp DNA kit. Tumour samples were surgically resected non-small cell lung cancer tissue. Tissues were received within 2 hours of resection and processed immediately into single-cell suspensions. Tissue was mechanically dissociated and enzymatically digested with DNase I, collagenase I and hyaluronidase for approximately 31 minutes at 37 °C, then filtered and RBC-lysed. Of note for this clone: The antigen this receptor binds is unknown. Per-base quality was not reported, and no clone a single base away is much larger than it.

Points the paper makes about the study in general: Across nine to eleven adenocarcinoma cases, the maximal tumour-associated clone frequency showed a strong correlation with TIL tumour reactivity, but overall clonality showed no such correlation. Smoking pack-years did not significantly correlate with tumour TCR-beta clonality. Only around ten cases were included in the reactivity cohort, and sequence sharing between tumour-reactive clones and the dominant in vivo tumour-associated clones was not shown. Top 10 clone scores and productive clonality were significantly higher in lung squamous cell carcinoma than in lung adenocarcinoma tumours. Nearly half of NSCLC cases had tumour-associated clones >0.5%, found in about a third of adenocarcinomas compared with 75% to 80% of squamous carcinomas.

The receptor was isolated from a human donor with non-small cell lung cancer. The chain links TRBV9 with TRBJ2-3, and TRBD2 aligns with 11 junction nucleotides. The sample was lung tumor tissue. Here the CDR3 is given as CASSEGLAGGQTDTQYF. The DNA sequence reads TGTGCCAGCAGCGAGGGGCTAGCGGGGGGCCAAACAGATACGCAGTATTTT. The CDR3, completed at both ends by the reference TRBV9 and TRBJ2-3 genes, gives the full variable domain DSGVTQTPKHLITATGQRVTLRCSPRSGDLSVYWYQQSLDQGLQFLIQYYNGEERAKGNILERFSAQQFPDLHSELNLSSLELGDSALYFCASSEGLAGGQTDTQYFGPGTRLTVL.